The 12 T cell receptor beta chains given below trace back to one sample, sequenced in a study of multiple sclerosis patients with progressive multifocal leukoencephalopathy (dated 2019 in TCRdb). In light of the paper, this sample's time point label describes: time of PML onset. The sample's treatment or condition label is to be understood as: on natalizumab therapy at sampling. Receptor amplification or capture employed the immunoSEQ multiplex PCR assay. This is the immuneACCESS table as TCRdb keeps it, with only in-frame sequences that have V and J called. A part of the clones is gone; compared with another copy, unresolved V genes explain less than half, and the rest is unexplained. The sample table contains 25,000 to 35,000 clones; only one count was recorded for roughly 87% of them. Under 4% of the sample goes to the ten largest clones. The starting material was PBMCs, obtained from a patient treated with natalizumab. Source of these receptors: a human donor with progressive multifocal leukoencephalopathy.

The V gene is TRBV18, the J gene TRBJ1-1; D is unresolved. V was cut by 0 bases and J by 8 bases, with 7 bases left in between. CDR1 and CDR2 from the germline V gene are KGHSH and LQKENI. CDR3 length: 12 residues. The DNA for the CDR3 is TGTGCCAGCTCACCACCGTTCCAGGAAGCTTTCTTT. This gives the protein CASSPPFQEAFF.

The sample holds one count of this clone. The genes are TRBV4-3 and TRBJ1-3; D call uncertain. The CDR3 has 14 residues. Germline CDR1 and CDR2: LGHNA and YSLEER. Between the trimmed V and J ends, which lost 1 base and 2 bases, there was a span of 6 bases. The CDR3 is CASSQGGTGNTIYF. CDR3 coding DNA: TGCGCCAGCAGCCAAGGAGGTACTGGAAACACCATATATTTT.

The chain couples TRBV20-1 to TRBJ1-1; unclear D gene. CDR3 length: 11 residues. The germline CDR1 and CDR2 sequences are DFQATT and SNEGSKA (reference sequence). Trimming left V 0 bases short and J 10 bases short, with 9 bases between. The CDR3 is CSARDVAGAFF. CDR3 DNA: TGCAGTGCTAGAGATGTGGCTGGAGCTTTCTTT.

This chain joins TRBV11-3 and TRBJ2-3, with TRBD2 identical over 14 bases. The germline CDR1 and CDR2 sequences are SGHNT and YENEEA. The CDR3 sequence is 17 residues long. The trim removed 4 bases at V and 5 bases at J, leaving 8 bases unmatched. For the CDR3, the DNA is TGTGCCAGCAGCTCAGGACTAGCGGGAGGCCCATTAGATACGCAGTATTTT. Amino acid sequence: CASSSGLAGGPLDTQYF.

V is TRBV25-1 and J is TRBJ2-7; tentative D call: TRBD1 (5 bases). CDR3 size: 14 residues. Germline assignment: CDR1 MGHDK and CDR2 SYGVNS. Deletions cut 6 bases from V and 2 bases from J, with 14 bases between. The CDR3 here is CASRSRVYPYEQYF. As DNA, the CDR3 is TGTGCCAGCAGAAGCAGGGTATACCCCTACGAGCAGTACTTC.

V usage is TRBV29-1 and J usage is TRBJ2-7; 11 bases are a match to TRBD2. Losses at the gene ends were 2 bases for V and 6 bases for J; bases not matched to a gene: 3. The CDR3 is 13 residues long. Per the germline V gene, CDR1 is SQVTM and CDR2 is ANQGSEA. CDR3 loop: CSVEIAGGSEQYF. CDR3 nucleotide sequence: TGCAGCGTTGAAATAGCGGGAGGGAGCGAGCAGTACTTC.

The chain employs TRBV28 and TRBJ1-5; D call uncertain. Germline V gives CDR1 MDHEN, CDR2 SYDVKM. Deletions cut 6 bases from V and 2 bases from J, with 5 bases between. CDR3 length: 12 amino acids. In DNA, the CDR3 is TGTGCCAGCAGCTATCGCAATCAGCCCCAGCATTTT. Its translation: CASSYRNQPQHF.

The chain has TRBV5-1 and TRBJ1-6, with D unresolved. The CDR3 consists of 16 residues. CDR1 SGHRS and CDR2 YFSETQ come from the germline V gene. V lost 2 bases and J lost 0, with 9 bases in between. CDR3 in amino acids: CASSLLSNSYNSPLHF. The CDR3 DNA reads TGCGCCAGCAGCTTACTCAGTAACTCCTATAATTCACCCCTCCACTTT.

This chain connects TRBV5-1 to TRBJ2-2, with TRBD2 matching 10 bases. Per germline, CDR1 SGHRS and CDR2 YFSETQ. This CDR3 is built from 16 residues. V trimming: 4 bases; J trimming: 6 bases; junction bases outside the gene matches: 9. CDR3 DNA: TGCGCCAGCAGCCTCCGACTAGCGGGCACTTCCGGGGAGCTGTTTTTT. Translated, it gives CASSLRLAGTSGELFF. The full variable domain, in which reference TRBV5-1 and TRBJ2-2 provide the parts outside the CDR3, is KAGVTQTPRYLIKTRGQQVTLSCSPISGHRSVSWYQQTPGQGLQFLFEYFSETQRNKGNFPGRFSGRQFSNSRSEMNVSTLELGDSALYLCASSLRLAGTSGELFFGEGSRLTVL.

This CDR3 reads CASSSTYEQYF. CDR3 nucleotides: TGTGCCAGCAGCTCCACGTACGAGCAGTACTTC. The V call is TRBV5-4, the J call TRBJ2-7; D is uncertain. Germline CDR1 and CDR2: SGHNT and YYREEE (reference sequence). CDR3 length: 11 amino acids. V lost 3 bases and J lost 4, with 5 bases in between.

The gene calls are TRBV30 and TRBJ2-7; TRBD2 is a possible D gene (5 bases). CDR1 and CDR2 from the germline V gene are GTSNPN and SVGIG (reference sequence). Trimming took 3 bases from V and 3 from J, leaving 15 bases between them. This CDR3 region has 14 residues. Here the CDR3 reads CAWRRGWAGYEQYF. Here the CDR3 DNA reads TGTGCCTGGAGAAGAGGGTGGGCCGGCTACGAGCAGTACTTC. The variable domain in full, completed from reference TRBV30 and TRBJ2-7, reads SQTIHQWPATLVQPVGSPLSLECTVEGTSNPNLYWYRQAAGRGLQLLFYSVGIGQISSEVPQNLSASRPQDRQFILSSKKLLLSDSGFYLCAWRRGWAGYEQYFGPGTRLTVT.

The genes are TRBV7-9 and TRBJ2-1; 9 bases are shared with TRBD1. The junction had 15 bases not matched to a gene; V was cut back by 4 bases and J by 5 bases. CDR1 SEHNR and CDR2 FQNEAQ come from the germline V gene (reference sequence). This CDR3 is built from 18 residues. This chain's CDR3 is CASSSTGGGHMFNNEQFF. The CDR3 DNA follows: TGTGCCAGCAGCTCAACAGGGGGCGGACATATGTTTAACAATGAGCAGTTCTTC.